Listed here are 14 T cell receptor beta chains from one sample, sequenced in a study of shared clonotypes between healthy human individuals. Clones were read by immunoSEQ multiplex PCR, and TCRdb kept only the in-frame ones, dropping some. The sample yields some 470,000 clones, 75% to 85% seen once. The sequenced sample consisted of PBMCs. The receptor source for this set is a woman aged 40 to 49 in good health. Some clones in this sample may be carry-over from other donors' samples.

The chain links TRBV28 to TRBJ2-3, with 8 bases fitting TRBD1. CDR3 length: 14 amino acids. Germline-derived CDR1 and CDR2 are MDHEN and SYDVKM. The ends lost 7 bases at V and 5 bases at J; junction bases unmatched: 8. CDR3 nucleotide sequence: TGTGCCAGCATAGCAGGGGGCGAACTAGATACGCAGTATTTT. Protein: CASIAGGELDTQYF.

The CDR3 region has the DNA TGTGCCAGCAGTTCAAACAGGGGCACTGAAGCTTTCTTT. As protein: CASSSNRGTEAFF. The chain couples TRBV5-4 to TRBJ1-1; 7 positions agree with TRBD1. The V gene's germline CDR1 is SGHNT and CDR2 YYREEE (reference sequence). Trimming took 5 bases from V and 4 from J; bases not matched to a gene: 5. The CDR3 is 13 residues long.

A few counts support this clone. At the DNA level, this CDR3 is encoded by other sequences in the same sample as well. The rearrangement joins TRBV7-3 to TRBJ1-2; perhaps TRBD1 as D (6 bases). This CDR3 has 13 amino acids. CDR1 is SGHTA, CDR2 FQGTGA, per germline. V shed 5 bases and J shed 2 bases, with 9 bases lying between them. Written as DNA, the CDR3 is TGTGCCAGCAGCCCGGACAGCAACTATGGCTACACCTTC. Translated: CASSPDSNYGYTF.

This clone has at least ten counts. The genes are TRBV5-1 and TRBJ2-7; TRBD2 agrees at 8 bases. Germline V gives CDR1 SGHRS, CDR2 YFSETQ. The CDR3 consists of 15 residues. Trimming removed 3 bases from V and 2 bases from J; junction bases left unmatched: 7. CDR3 coding DNA: TGCGCCAGCAGCTCGCTTCCGGGAGGGCCCTACGAGCAGTACTTC. The encoded protein is CASSSLPGGPYEQYF.

J is TRBJ1-1 and V is TRBV19; no clear D. Germline V lookup: CDR1 LNHDA, CDR2 SQIVND (reference sequence). The V end lost 4 bases, the J end lost 3 bases, and 6 bases lay between the germline ends. CDR3 size: 12 residues. The DNA for the CDR3 is TGTGCCAGTAGTAAAGTGGACACTGAAGCTTTCTTT. Its translation is CASSKVDTEAFF.

This clone was seen a single time. This chain links TRBV9 with TRBJ1-1; D gene ambiguous. The CDR3 has 13 residues. CDR1 SGDLS and CDR2 YYNGEE come from the germline V gene. V was trimmed by 1 base and J by 1 base, leaving 5 bases between them. CDR3 DNA sequence: TGTGCCAGCAGCGTACAAACGAACACTGAAGCTTTCTTT. Translated, it gives CASSVQTNTEAFF. The full variable domain, its missing parts supplied by reference TRBV9 and TRBJ1-1, is DSGVTQTPKHLITATGQRVTLRCSPRSGDLSVYWYQQSLDQGLQFLIQYYNGEERAKGNILERFSAQQFPDLHSELNLSSLELGDSALYFCASSVQTNTEAFFGQGTRLTVV.

The rearrangement links TRBV4-3 to TRBJ2-3, with D unclear. This CDR3 is built from 14 residues. Trimming took 1 base from V and 2 from J, leaving 7 bases between them. Germline V gene sequence: CDR1 LGHNA, CDR2 YSLEER. DNA for the CDR3: TGCGCCAGCAGCCAAGTATTTTACACAGATACGCAGTATTTT. As protein: CASSQVFYTDTQYF.

The CDR3 nucleotides read TGCGCCAGCAGCTTGGTGTCGGAGACGCAGTATTTT. Encoded protein: CASSLVSETQYF. The chain recombines TRBV5-1 with TRBJ2-3; the D is unclear. Per germline, CDR1 SGHRS and CDR2 YFSETQ. Trimming took off 0 bases at V and 9 bases at J, with 8 bases between the two ends. There are 12 residues in the CDR3. Full variable domain (outside the CDR3, taken from reference TRBV5-1 and TRBJ2-3): KAGVTQTPRYLIKTRGQQVTLSCSPISGHRSVSWYQQTPGQGLQFLFEYFSETQRNKGNFPGRFSGRQFSNSRSEMNVSTLELGDSALYLCASSLVSETQYFGPGTRLTVL.

The rearrangement joins TRBV30 to TRBJ2-3; 8 nucleotides match TRBD1. Germline V CDR1 and CDR2: GTSNPN, SVGIG (reference sequence). The CDR3 has 15 amino acids. J was trimmed by 5 bases and V by 3 bases; bases with no gene match: 10. This CDR3 reads CAWRLRGLYQDTQYF. The CDR3 bases are TGTGCCTGGAGGCTCAGGGGGCTTTATCAAGATACGCAGTATTTT.

The CDR3 nucleotides read TGTGCCAGCACCCCTAGCGGGAGGGCCCCCGGGGAGCTGTTTTTT. Translated, it gives CASTPSGRAPGELFF. V is TRBV28 and J is TRBJ2-2, with 12 bases identical to TRBD2. CDR3 size: 15 residues. Germline loops: CDR1 MDHEN, CDR2 SYDVKM. V dropped 7 bases and J dropped 6; count of bases not matched to a gene: 6.

CDR3 residues: CASSPMRGPATNEKLFF. The CDR3 DNA is TGTGCCAGCAGCCCTATGCGGGGGCCAGCAACTAATGAAAAACTGTTTTTT. The chain links TRBV7-8 to TRBJ1-4, with D maybe TRBD1 (6 bases). Trimming shortened V by 5 bases and J by 0 bases, and 16 bases separated the two germline ends. Germline CDR1 SGHVS, CDR2 FQNEAQ. The CDR3 contains 17 residues. Full variable domain (remainder filled in from reference TRBV7-8 and TRBJ1-4): GAGVSQSPRYKVAKRGQDVALRCDPISGHVSLFWYQQALGQGPEFLTYFQNEAQLDKSGLPSDRFFAERPEGSVSTLKIQRTQQEDSAVYLCASSPMRGPATNEKLFFGSGTQLSVL.

This clone showed up just a few times. The gene calls are TRBV7-3 and TRBJ2-1; TRBD2 agrees at 13 bases. This CDR3 has 18 residues. Trimming at V came to 0 bases and at J to 6 bases, leaving 8 bases not matched to a gene. Germline loops: CDR1 SGHTA, CDR2 FQGTGA. CDR3 region: CASSLTLAGGPVTNEQFF. The CDR3 DNA is TGTGCCAGCAGCTTAACACTAGCGGGAGGGCCTGTTACCAATGAGCAGTTCTTC.

V usage is TRBV28 and J usage is TRBJ1-3, with D uncertain. Germline-derived CDR1 and CDR2 are MDHEN and SYDVKM. The CDR3 spans 14 residues. V was trimmed by 3 bases and J by 2 bases, leaving 8 bases between them. The CDR3 region is CASSLSGTGNTIYF. The CDR3 nucleotides are TGTGCCAGCAGTTTGTCGGGGACTGGAAACACCATATATTTT.

The chain carries TRBV4-2 and TRBJ2-2, with 7 nucleotides matching TRBD1. CDR1 and CDR2 (germline): LGHNA, YNFKEQ. With V trimmed by 1 base and J by 5 bases, 10 bases remained unmatched. The CDR3 loop spans 17 amino acids. The CDR3 sequence is CASSQGPQTGQTGELFF. The CDR3 DNA reads as TGTGCCAGCAGCCAAGGCCCCCAGACAGGGCAAACCGGGGAGCTGTTTTTT.